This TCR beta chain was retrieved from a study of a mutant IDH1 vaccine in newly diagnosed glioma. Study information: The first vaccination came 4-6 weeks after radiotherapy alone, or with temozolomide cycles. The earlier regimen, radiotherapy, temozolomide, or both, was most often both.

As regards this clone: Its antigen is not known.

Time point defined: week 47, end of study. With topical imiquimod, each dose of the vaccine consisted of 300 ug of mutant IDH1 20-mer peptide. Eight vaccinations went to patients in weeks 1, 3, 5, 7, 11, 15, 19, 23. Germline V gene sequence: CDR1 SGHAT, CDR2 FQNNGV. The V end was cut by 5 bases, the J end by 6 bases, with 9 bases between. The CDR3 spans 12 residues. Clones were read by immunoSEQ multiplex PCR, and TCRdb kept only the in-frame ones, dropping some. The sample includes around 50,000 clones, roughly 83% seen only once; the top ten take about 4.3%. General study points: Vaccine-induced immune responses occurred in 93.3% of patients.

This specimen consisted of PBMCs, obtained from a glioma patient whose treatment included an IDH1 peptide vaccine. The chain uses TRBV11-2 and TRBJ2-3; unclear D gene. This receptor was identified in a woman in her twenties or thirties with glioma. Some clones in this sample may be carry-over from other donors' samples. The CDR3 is CASSPHWDTQYF. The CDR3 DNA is TGTGCCAGCAGCCCACATTGGGATACGCAGTATTTT.